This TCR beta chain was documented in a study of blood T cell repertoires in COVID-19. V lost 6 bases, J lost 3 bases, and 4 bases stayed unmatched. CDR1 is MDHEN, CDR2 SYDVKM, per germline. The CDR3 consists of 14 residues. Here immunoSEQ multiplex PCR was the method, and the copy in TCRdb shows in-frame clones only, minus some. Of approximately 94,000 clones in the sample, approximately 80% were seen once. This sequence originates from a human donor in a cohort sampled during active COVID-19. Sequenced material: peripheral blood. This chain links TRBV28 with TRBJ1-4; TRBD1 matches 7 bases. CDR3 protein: CASRSGTANEKLFF. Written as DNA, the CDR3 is TGTGCCAGCAGATCCGGGACAGCTAATGAAAAACTGTTTTTT.